These T cell receptor beta chains were read from a single sample in a study of blood T cell repertoires in COVID-19. TCRdb's copy holds only in-frame clones and misses some; the assay was immunoSEQ multiplex PCR. The sample holds 94,000 or so clones, more than 75% seen once. Material for sequencing was peripheral blood. The source is an elderly woman with active COVID-19. Both conserved end residues are part of each CDR3. Fields, in order: V gene, J gene, D gene, clone size, CDR3 protein, CDR3 DNA. The D gene is left open where the match is weak. Clone size is given for some rows only: seen once, a few or many times, or a class if the clone is expanded.

>TRBV6-5|TRBJ2-7|TRBD2|.
CASRGSSGRAYEQYF
TGTGCCAGCAGGGGATCTAGCGGGAGGGCGTACGAGCAGTACTTC
>TRBV19|TRBJ2-7|.|.
CASSIRGLSYEQYF
TGTGCCAGTAGTATCCGGGGTCTCTCCTACGAGCAGTACTTC
>TRBV27|TRBJ2-1|.|.
CASSLSGDFYREFF
TGTGCCAGCAGTTTATCCGGGGACTTCTACCGGGAGTTCTTC
>TRBV18|TRBJ1-4|TRBD1|.
CASGDRGEEKLFF
TGTGCCAGCGGAGACAGGGGGGAAGAAAAACTGTTTTTT
>TRBV2|TRBJ1-4|.|.
CASSPLGLMFF
TGTGCCAGCAGTCCCCTGGGACTAATGTTTTTT
>TRBV19|TRBJ2-2|TRBD2|.
CASRASGRVDTGELFF
TGTGCCAGTAGGGCTAGCGGGAGGGTTGACACCGGGGAGCTGTTTTTT
>TRBV28|TRBJ2-1|TRBD1|.
CASRRGGSSYNEQFF
TGTGCCAGCCGCAGAGGGGGCAGCTCCTACAATGAGCAGTTCTTC
>TRBV5-4|TRBJ2-1|.|once
CASSADKYYNEQFF
TGTGCCAGCAGCGCCGACAAATACTACAATGAGCAGTTCTTC
>TRBV7-9|TRBJ1-2|.|.
CASSPSSGVDYGYTF
TGTGCCAGCAGCCCCAGTTCAGGGGTTGACTATGGCTACACCTTC
>TRBV5-5|TRBJ2-3|TRBD2|once
CASRPALAGGPGTDTQYF
TGTGCCAGCAGACCCGCGCTAGCGGGAGGGCCGGGCACAGATACGCAGTATTTT
>TRBV6-5|TRBJ2-7|.|.
CASRPLSGERYEQYF
TGTGCCAGCAGGCCACTGAGCGGTGAGCGCTACGAGCAGTACTTC
>TRBV7-2|TRBJ1-6|.|.
CASSLSFDSPLHF
TGTGCCAGCAGCTTGTCTTTTGATTCACCCCTCCACTTT
>TRBV18|TRBJ1-2|TRBD1|.
CASSPSSGTVSYGYTF
TGTGCCAGCTCACCATCTAGCGGGACAGTAAGCTATGGCTACACCTTC
>TRBV18|TRBJ2-7|.|.
CASSSSGQTYEQYF
TGTGCCAGCTCATCCTCTGGACAGACCTACGAGCAGTACTTC
>TRBV29-1|TRBJ2-1|.|.
CSVVRASYNEQFF
TGCAGCGTTGTGAGGGCCTCCTACAATGAGCAGTTCTTC
>TRBV5-1|TRBJ1-2|.|once
CASSLVSGEDSNYGYTF
TGCGCCAGCAGCTTGGTATCGGGGGAAGATTCAAACTATGGCTACACCTTC
>TRBV7-9|TRBJ1-1|.|.
CASSLSGTVINTEAFF
TGTGCCAGCAGCTTATCGGGAACAGTAATAAACACTGAAGCTTTCTTT
>TRBV7-3|TRBJ2-7|TRBD1|.
CASSSDRNYEQYF
TGTGCCAGCAGCTCGGACAGGAACTACGAGCAGTACTTC
>TRBV6-2/TRBV6-3|TRBJ1-6|TRBD1|few
CASSNRDRVFSPLHF
TGTGCCAGCAGTAACCGGGACAGGGTTTTCTCACCCCTCCACTTT
>TRBV6-2/TRBV6-3|TRBJ1-5|TRBD1|.
CASSYRTGSGQPQHF
TGTGCCAGCAGTTACCGGACAGGGTCGGGGCAGCCCCAGCATTTT
>TRBV28|TRBJ1-1|.|.
CASSQNTEAFF
TGTGCCAGCAGCCAGAACACTGAAGCTTTCTTT
>TRBV6-6|TRBJ2-3|TRBD2|once
CASRLRTSGQTDTQYF
TGTGCCAGCAGGCTGAGGACTAGCGGGCAGACAGATACGCAGTATTTT
>TRBV7-8|TRBJ2-1|.|.
CASSLERRTTYNEQFF
TGTGCCAGCAGCTTAGAACGGAGGACCACCTACAATGAGCAGTTCTTC
>TRBV23-1|TRBJ1-5|.|.
CASIQGVSNQPQHF
TGCGCCAGCATCCAAGGGGTTTCTAATCAGCCCCAGCATTTT
>TRBV10-3|TRBJ2-7|TRBD1|.
CAISRTGTASEQYF
TGTGCCATCAGCAGGACAGGGACGGCTAGCGAGCAGTACTTC
>TRBV28|TRBJ1-2|.|.
CASSLLRGYYGYTF
TGTGCCAGCAGTTTATTACGGGGATACTATGGCTACACCTTC
>TRBV6-4|TRBJ1-6|.|.
CASSAQPTGRGPLHF
TGTGCCAGCAGTGCCCAACCGACAGGTCGGGGACCCCTCCACTTT
>TRBV6-2/TRBV6-3|TRBJ2-1|TRBD2|.
CASSLAVGRIHEQFF
TGTGCCAGCAGTCTAGCGGTCGGGAGGATCCATGAGCAGTTCTTC
>TRBV18|TRBJ2-3|TRBD2|few
CASSPGRASTDTQYF
TGTGCCAGCTCACCCGGGAGGGCAAGCACAGATACGCAGTATTTT